Listed below are T cell receptor beta chains from one sample, sequenced in a study of T cell responses to AZD1222 COVID-19 vaccine. Using immunoSEQ multiplex PCR, the repertoire was profiled, and TCRdb retains in-frame clones only, with some absent. The repertoire consists of about 130,000 clones, with around 90% occurring once and the leading ten covering around 5%. The sequencing used peripheral blood, collected 28 days after the second AZD1222 dose. Source of these receptors: an adult who received the AZD1222 COVID-19 vaccine. The CDR3 runs from the conserved cysteine through the conserved F or W. The D gene is left open where the match is weak. The size entry is marked missing in some rows and otherwise reads once, few, many or a size class.

j_call: TRBJ1-5
clone_size: once
v_call: TRBV30
d_call: NA
cdr3_nt: TGTGCCTGGAGTCAGGGATTGAGCAATCAGCCCCAGCATTTT
cdr3_aa: CAWSQGLSNQPQHF

j_call: TRBJ1-4
clone_size: NA
v_call: TRBV5-1
d_call: NA
cdr3_nt: TGCGCCAGCACCCCTGCAGTCGGCCTCGGGGAAAAACTGTTTTTT
cdr3_aa: CASTPAVGLGEKLFF

j_call: TRBJ2-5
clone_size: NA
v_call: TRBV5-4
d_call: NA
cdr3_nt: TGTGCCAGCACCTCATACAGGGGGGGAACGGCGACCCAGTACTTC
cdr3_aa: CASTSYRGGTATQYF

j_call: TRBJ2-3
clone_size: NA
v_call: TRBV5-4
d_call: NA
cdr3_nt: TGTGCCAGCAGCTCGGATGGGGGAGGCACAGATACGCAGTATTTT
cdr3_aa: CASSSDGGGTDTQYF

j_call: TRBJ2-7
clone_size: NA
v_call: TRBV24-1
d_call: NA
cdr3_nt: TGTGCCACCAGTGCCTCCGCGTCGGGGCGAGGGGAGCAGTACTTC
cdr3_aa: CATSASASGRGEQYF

j_call: TRBJ1-1
clone_size: NA
v_call: TRBV12-3/TRBV12-4
d_call: NA
cdr3_nt: TGTGCCAGCAGTTTATCCTCACAGGCGGCTTTCTTT
cdr3_aa: CASSLSSQAAFF

j_call: TRBJ1-5
clone_size: NA
v_call: TRBV7-2
d_call: NA
cdr3_nt: TGTGCCAGCAGCTTAGGAACGCCGAATCAGCCCCAGCATTTT
cdr3_aa: CASSLGTPNQPQHF

j_call: TRBJ1-1
clone_size: NA
v_call: TRBV6-5
d_call: NA
cdr3_nt: TGTGCCAGCAGTCCAACCGGGATCTTAAACACTGAAGCTTTCTTT
cdr3_aa: CASSPTGILNTEAFF

j_call: TRBJ1-4
clone_size: NA
v_call: TRBV28
d_call: NA
cdr3_nt: TGTGCCAGCGTCGGGGCCGATACTAATGAAAAACTGTTTTTT
cdr3_aa: CASVGADTNEKLFF

j_call: TRBJ1-5
clone_size: NA
v_call: TRBV9
d_call: NA
cdr3_nt: TGTGCCAGCAGCGTAGCAGAGGGGAGTCAGCCCCAGCATTTT
cdr3_aa: CASSVAEGSQPQHF

j_call: TRBJ2-7
clone_size: NA
v_call: TRBV28
d_call: NA
cdr3_nt: TGTGCGGCGGGACAGCTCACACCCTACGAGCAGTACTTC
cdr3_aa: CAAGQLTPYEQYF

j_call: TRBJ2-1
clone_size: NA
v_call: TRBV19
d_call: NA
cdr3_nt: TGTGCCAGTAGTATAGCTGAGACTAGCAATGAGCAGTTCTTC
cdr3_aa: CASSIAETSNEQFF

j_call: TRBJ1-2
clone_size: NA
v_call: TRBV30
d_call: NA
cdr3_nt: TGTGCCTGGAGTCCAGGGGATGGCTACACCTTC
cdr3_aa: CAWSPGDGYTF

j_call: TRBJ1-1
clone_size: NA
v_call: TRBV5-1
d_call: TRBD1
cdr3_nt: TGCGCCAGCAGCACGACAGGGGTTGGCACTGAAGCTTTCTTT
cdr3_aa: CASSTTGVGTEAFF

j_call: TRBJ1-6
clone_size: NA
v_call: TRBV11-3
d_call: NA
cdr3_nt: TGTGCCAGCAGCTGGGGGGTTAATTCACCCCTCCACTTT
cdr3_aa: CASSWGVNSPLHF

j_call: TRBJ1-3
clone_size: few
v_call: TRBV9
d_call: TRBD1
cdr3_nt: TGTGCCAGCAGTGGGGGGACAGGGAGTACGCCGACTGTCGGAAACACCATATATTTT
cdr3_aa: CASSGGTGSTPTVGNTIYF

j_call: TRBJ1-2
clone_size: NA
v_call: TRBV12-3/TRBV12-4
d_call: NA
cdr3_nt: TGTGCCAGCAGTTTTTTAAACTATGGCTACACCTTC
cdr3_aa: CASSFLNYGYTF

j_call: TRBJ1-2
clone_size: once
v_call: TRBV27
d_call: NA
cdr3_nt: TGTGCCAGCAGTTTCGGGAATCACTATGGCTACACCTTC
cdr3_aa: CASSFGNHYGYTF

j_call: TRBJ1-3
clone_size: NA
v_call: TRBV30
d_call: NA
cdr3_nt: TGTGCCTGGACGACAGGAGGAAACACCATATATTTT
cdr3_aa: CAWTTGGNTIYF

j_call: TRBJ2-1
clone_size: NA
v_call: TRBV19
d_call: TRBD1
cdr3_nt: TGTGCCAGTAGTATCGACAGGGGCTCCTACAATGAGCAGTTCTTC
cdr3_aa: CASSIDRGSYNEQFF

j_call: TRBJ1-2
clone_size: NA
v_call: TRBV19
d_call: NA
cdr3_nt: TGTGCCAGTAGTATCCTAAACCAGGGAGGAGGCTACACCTTC
cdr3_aa: CASSILNQGGGYTF

j_call: TRBJ2-1
clone_size: NA
v_call: TRBV20-1
d_call: NA
cdr3_nt: TGCAGTGCTGTAAGGAGGGATGAGCAGTTCTTC
cdr3_aa: CSAVRRDEQFF

j_call: TRBJ1-2
clone_size: NA
v_call: TRBV11-1
d_call: NA
cdr3_nt: TGTGCCAGCAGCGGAGACAGTAGGGGCTACACCTTC
cdr3_aa: CASSGDSRGYTF

j_call: TRBJ2-5
clone_size: NA
v_call: TRBV28
d_call: NA
cdr3_nt: TGTGCCAGCAGTGCCCCGGCCCCCGAGGACCAGTACTTC
cdr3_aa: CASSAPAPEDQYF

j_call: TRBJ1-2
clone_size: NA
v_call: TRBV25-1
d_call: NA
cdr3_nt: TGTGCCAGCAGTGAAAACGGACCTTACCGAGGCTACACCTTC
cdr3_aa: CASSENGPYRGYTF

j_call: TRBJ1-5
clone_size: NA
v_call: TRBV18
d_call: NA
cdr3_nt: TGTGCCAGCTCAGGCGACGGGAATCAGCCCCAGCATTTT
cdr3_aa: CASSGDGNQPQHF

j_call: TRBJ1-5
clone_size: NA
v_call: TRBV27
d_call: TRBD1
cdr3_nt: TGTGCCAGCAGTTTTCAAACAGGGGGCAATCAGCCCCAGCATTTT
cdr3_aa: CASSFQTGGNQPQHF

j_call: TRBJ2-5
clone_size: NA
v_call: TRBV5-1
d_call: NA
cdr3_nt: TGCGCCAGCAGCTCGTTGTGGAAGGGAGAGACCCAGTACTTC
cdr3_aa: CASSSLWKGETQYF